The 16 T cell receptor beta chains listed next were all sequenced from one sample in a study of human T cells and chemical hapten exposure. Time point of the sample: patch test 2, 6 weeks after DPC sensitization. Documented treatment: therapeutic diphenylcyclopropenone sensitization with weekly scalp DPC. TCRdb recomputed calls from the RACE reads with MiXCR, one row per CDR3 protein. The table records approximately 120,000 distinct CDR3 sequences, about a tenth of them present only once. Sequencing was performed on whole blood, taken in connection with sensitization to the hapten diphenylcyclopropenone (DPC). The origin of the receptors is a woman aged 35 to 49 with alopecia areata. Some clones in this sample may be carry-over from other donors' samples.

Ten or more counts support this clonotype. The CDR3 sequence: CASSPGDSSTDTQYF. CDR3 nucleotide sequence: TGTGCCAGCAGCCCTGGGGACAGCAGCACAGATACGCAGTATTTT. The chain carries TRBV7-6 and TRBJ2-3; 7 nucleotides align to TRBD1. J lost 0 bases, V lost 5 bases, and 5 bases had no gene match. Germline CDR1 and CDR2: SGHVS and FNYEAQ. There are 15 residues in the CDR3.

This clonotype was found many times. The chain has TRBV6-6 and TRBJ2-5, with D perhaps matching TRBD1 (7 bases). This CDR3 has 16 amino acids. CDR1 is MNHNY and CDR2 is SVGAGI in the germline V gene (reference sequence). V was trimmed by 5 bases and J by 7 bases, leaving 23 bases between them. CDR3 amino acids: CASSPTGTAHSGTQYF. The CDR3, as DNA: TGTGCCAGCAGTCCGACAGGGACAGCCCATAGCGGGACCCAGTACTTC.

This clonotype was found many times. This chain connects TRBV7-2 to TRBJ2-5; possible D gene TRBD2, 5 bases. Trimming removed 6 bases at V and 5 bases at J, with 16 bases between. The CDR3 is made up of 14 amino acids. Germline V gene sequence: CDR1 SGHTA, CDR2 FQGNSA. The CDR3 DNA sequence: TGTGCCAGCAGAACCGGAGGCGGGCGGGAGACCCAGTACTTC. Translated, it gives CASRTGGGRETQYF. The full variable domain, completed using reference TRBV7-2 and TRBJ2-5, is GAGVSQSPSNKVTEKGKDVELRCDPISGHTALYWYRQSLGQGLEFLIYFQGNSAPDKSGLPSDRFSAERTGGSVSTLTIQRTQQEDSAVYLCASRTGGGRETQYFGPGTRLLVL.

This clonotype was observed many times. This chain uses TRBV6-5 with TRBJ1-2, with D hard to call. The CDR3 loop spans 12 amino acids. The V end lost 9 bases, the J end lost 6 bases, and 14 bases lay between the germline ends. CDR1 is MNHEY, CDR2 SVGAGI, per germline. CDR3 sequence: CASRIPGNGYTF. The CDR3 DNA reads TGTGCCAGTCGGATCCCCGGAAATGGCTACACCTTC.

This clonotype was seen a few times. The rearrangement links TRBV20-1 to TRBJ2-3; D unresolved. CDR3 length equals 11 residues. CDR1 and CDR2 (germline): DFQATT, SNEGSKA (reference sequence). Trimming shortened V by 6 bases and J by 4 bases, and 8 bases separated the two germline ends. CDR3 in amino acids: CSAAPADTQYF. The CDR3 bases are TGCAGTGCCGCACCCGCAGATACGCAGTATTTT.

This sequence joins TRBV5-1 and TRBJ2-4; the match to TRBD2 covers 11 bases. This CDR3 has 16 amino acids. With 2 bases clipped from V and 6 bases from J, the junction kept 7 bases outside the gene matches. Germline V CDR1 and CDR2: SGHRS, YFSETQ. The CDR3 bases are TGCGCCAGCAGCTTAACCCTAGCGGGGGGTGCAAACATTCAGTACTTC. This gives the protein CASSLTLAGGANIQYF.

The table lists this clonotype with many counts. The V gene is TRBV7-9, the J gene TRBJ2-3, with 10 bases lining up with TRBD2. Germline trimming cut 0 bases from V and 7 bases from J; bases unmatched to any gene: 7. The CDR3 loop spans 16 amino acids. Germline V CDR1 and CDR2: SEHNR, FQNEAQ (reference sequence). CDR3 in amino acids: CASSLASGGATYTQYF. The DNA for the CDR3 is TGTGCCAGCAGCTTAGCCAGCGGGGGGGCCACTTATACGCAGTATTTT. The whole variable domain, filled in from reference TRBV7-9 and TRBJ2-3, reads DTGVSQNPRHKITKRGQNVTFRCDPISEHNRLYWYRQTLGQGPEFLTYFQNEAQLEKSRLLSDRFSAERPKGSFSTLEIQRTEQGDSAMYLCASSLASGGATYTQYFGPGTRLTVL.

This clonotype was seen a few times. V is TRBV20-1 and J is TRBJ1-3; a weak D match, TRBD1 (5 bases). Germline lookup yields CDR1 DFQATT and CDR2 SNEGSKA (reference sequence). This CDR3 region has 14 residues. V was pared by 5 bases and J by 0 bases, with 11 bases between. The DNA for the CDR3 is TGCAGTGCTGCCCGGGGGACCTCTGGAAACACCATATATTTT. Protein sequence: CSAARGTSGNTIYF.

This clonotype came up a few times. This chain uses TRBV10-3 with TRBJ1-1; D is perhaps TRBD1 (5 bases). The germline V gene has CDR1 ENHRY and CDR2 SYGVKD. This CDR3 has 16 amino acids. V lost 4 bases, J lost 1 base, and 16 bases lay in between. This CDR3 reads CAISGLQSGTNTEAFF. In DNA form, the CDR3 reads TGTGCCATCAGTGGCCTCCAGTCGGGGACGAACACTGAAGCTTTCTTT.

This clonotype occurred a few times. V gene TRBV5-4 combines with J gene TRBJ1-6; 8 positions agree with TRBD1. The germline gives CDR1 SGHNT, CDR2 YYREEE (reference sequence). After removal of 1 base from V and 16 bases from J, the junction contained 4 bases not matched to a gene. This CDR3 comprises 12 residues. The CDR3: CASSLPGQGLHF. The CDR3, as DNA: TGTGCCAGCAGCTTGCCTGGACAGGGTCTCCACTTT.

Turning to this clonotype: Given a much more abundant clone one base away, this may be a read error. DNA for the CDR3: TGTGCCAGCAGTTACCGGTGGACTGGGGCCAACGTCCTGACTTTC. This codes for CASSYRWTGANVLTF. The chain couples TRBV6-2 or TRBV6-3 to TRBJ2-6, with D hard to call. Trimming left V 2 bases short and J 2 bases short, with 7 bases between. The CDR3 has 15 amino acids. Germline-derived CDR1 and CDR2 are MNHEY and SVGEGT.

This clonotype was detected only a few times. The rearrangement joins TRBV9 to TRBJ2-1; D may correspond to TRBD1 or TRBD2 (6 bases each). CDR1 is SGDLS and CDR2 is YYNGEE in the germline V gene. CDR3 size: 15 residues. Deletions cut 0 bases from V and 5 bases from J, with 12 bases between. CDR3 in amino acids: CASSVGGGQDNEQFF. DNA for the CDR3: TGTGCCAGCAGCGTAGGTGGGGGGCAGGACAATGAGCAGTTCTTC.

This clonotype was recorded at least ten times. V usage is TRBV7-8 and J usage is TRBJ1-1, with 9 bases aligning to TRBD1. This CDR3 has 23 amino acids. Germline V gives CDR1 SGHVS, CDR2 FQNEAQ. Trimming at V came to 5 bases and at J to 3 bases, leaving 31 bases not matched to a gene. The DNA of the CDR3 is TGTGCCAGCAGCCCCTCCTATTGGGGGACAGGGTTTTCTATGAACACCCAGTACACTGAAGCTTTCTTT. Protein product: CASSPSYWGTGFSMNTQYTEAFF.

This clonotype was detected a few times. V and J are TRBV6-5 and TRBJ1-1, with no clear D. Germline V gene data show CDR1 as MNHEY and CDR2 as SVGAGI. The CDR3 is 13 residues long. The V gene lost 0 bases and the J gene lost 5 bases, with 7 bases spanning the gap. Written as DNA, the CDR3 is TGTGCCAGCAGTTACTCCCCGGGGACTGAAGCTTTCTTT. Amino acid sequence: CASSYSPGTEAFF.

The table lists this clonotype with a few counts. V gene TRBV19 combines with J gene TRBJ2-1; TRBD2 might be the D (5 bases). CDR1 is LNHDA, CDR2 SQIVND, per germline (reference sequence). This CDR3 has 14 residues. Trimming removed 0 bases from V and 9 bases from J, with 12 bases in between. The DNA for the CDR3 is TGTGCCAGTAGTATAGATGGAGGCTCGGGTGAGCAGTTCTTC. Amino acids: CASSIDGGSGEQFF.

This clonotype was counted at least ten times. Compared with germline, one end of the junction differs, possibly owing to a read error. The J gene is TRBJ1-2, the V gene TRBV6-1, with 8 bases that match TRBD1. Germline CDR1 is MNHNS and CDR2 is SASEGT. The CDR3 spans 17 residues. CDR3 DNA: TGTGTCAGCAGGGTGTCCGGGACAGGCATCACTAACTATGGCTACACCTTC. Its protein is CVSRVSGTGITNYGYTF.